Each of the 25 T cell receptor beta chains below was sequenced from the same sample in a study of cytomegalovirus exposure and HLA in healthy donors. Repertoires were generated with immunoSEQ multiplex PCR, while TCRdb's copy carries only in-frame clones and drops some. The sample holds hundreds of thousands of clones, around 90% seen once. Material: PBMCs. These receptors were taken from a woman aged 18-29 years in good health and CMV-seropositive.

The chain links TRBV6-1 to TRBJ1-2; 8 nucleotides align to TRBD1. The germline CDR1 and CDR2 sequences are MNHNS and SASEGT. The CDR3 totals 13 residues. After removal of 5 bases from V and 4 bases from J, the junction contained 3 bases not matched to a gene. The CDR3 protein is CASSQGAVYGYTF. CDR3 in DNA: TGTGCCAGCAGTCAGGGGGCGGTCTATGGCTACACCTTC.

This clone was seen a single time. The gene calls are TRBV9 and TRBJ1-1; 8 bases align to TRBD1. CDR1 and CDR2 (germline): SGDLS, YYNGEE. Trimming removed 3 bases from V and 4 bases from J; junction bases left unmatched: 8. The CDR3 totals 15 residues. The CDR3 here is CASSAGTGLFTEAFF. The CDR3 DNA sequence: TGTGCCAGCAGCGCCGGGACAGGACTCTTCACTGAAGCTTTCTTT.

The V gene is TRBV19, the J gene TRBJ2-5, with 9 bases fitting TRBD1. V shed 5 bases, J shed 3 bases, and the junction held 10 bases outside the gene matches. The CDR3 runs to 16 residues. CDR1 is LNHDA, CDR2 SQIVND, per germline (reference sequence). The CDR3: CASSSNRGRGKETQYF. DNA for the CDR3: TGTGCCAGTAGTTCGAACAGGGGGCGCGGAAAAGAGACCCAGTACTTC.

The rearrangement uses TRBV6-1 and TRBJ2-5, with a weak D call TRBD2 (5 bases). The V end was cut by 3 bases, the J end by 2 bases, with 10 bases between. The CDR3 covers 14 residues. In germline, CDR1 is MNHNS, CDR2 SASEGT. In nucleotides, the CDR3 is TGTGCCAGCAGTGACCCGGACTGGCAAGAGACCCAGTACTTC. Residues: CASSDPDWQETQYF.

The rearrangement joins TRBV7-6 to TRBJ2-7; D perhaps matches TRBD2 (5 bases). The CDR3 contains 14 residues. Germline-derived CDR1 and CDR2 are SGHVS and FNYEAQ. V was cut by 5 bases and J by 7 bases, with 18 bases left in between. This chain's CDR3 is CASSPRGNGGEQYF. The CDR3 coding sequence is TGTGCCAGCAGCCCTCGAGGGAATGGTGGGGAGCAGTACTTC.

This chain links TRBV2 with TRBJ2-2, with 8 bases identical to TRBD1. The V and J ends lost 5 bases and 1 base, in that order; junction bases with no gene match: 3. The germline V gene encodes CDR1 SNHLY and CDR2 FYNNEI. The CDR3 has 15 residues. CDR3 bases: TGTGCCAGCAGTTGGGACAGGCAGAACACCGGGGAGCTGTTTTTT. Translation: CASSWDRQNTGELFF.

The chain joins TRBV6-5 to TRBJ1-1, with D possibly being TRBD1 (6 bases). The V gene lost 1 base and the J gene lost 11 bases, with 14 bases spanning the gap. CDR1 and CDR2 from the germline V gene are MNHEY and SVGAGI. The CDR3 has 13 residues. This CDR3 reads CASSYLMWTDAFF. In DNA form, the CDR3 reads TGTGCCAGCAGTTACTTAATGTGGACAGATGCTTTCTTT.

This chain uses TRBV7-2 with TRBJ1-1, with D unclear. Germline V CDR1 and CDR2: SGHTA, FQGNSA. The length of the CDR3 is 13 residues. Deletions cut 3 bases from V and 6 bases from J, with 11 bases between. CDR3 nucleotide sequence: TGTGCCAGCAGCTTGACGCGGGGATCTGAAGCTTTCTTT. Its protein product is CASSLTRGSEAFF.

This clone was seen a single time. The V and J genes are TRBV2 and TRBJ2-1, with 9 bases matching TRBD1. The V gene end was trimmed by 7 bases and the J gene end by 9 bases; junction bases not matched to a gene: 7. The CDR3 has 13 amino acids. Germline V CDR1 and CDR2: SNHLY, FYNNEI. The chain's CDR3 is CASNPQGAGEQFF. CDR3 nucleotides: TGTGCCAGCAACCCACAGGGGGCAGGTGAGCAGTTCTTC.

This chain joins TRBV4-2 and TRBJ1-2; a possible D gene is TRBD1 (6 bases). Germline CDR1 LGHNA, CDR2 YNFKEQ. The CDR3 runs 16 residues. V gave up 1 base and J gave up 4 bases, with 16 bases separating them. CDR3 residues: CASSQGTAQVSYGYTF. The CDR3 coding sequence is TGTGCCAGCAGCCAAGGGACAGCCCAAGTATCCTATGGCTACACCTTC.

V is TRBV27 and J is TRBJ2-7; 10 nucleotides align to TRBD2. The V segment lost 6 bases and the J segment 4 bases; nucleotides outside the gene matches: 6. Germline V lookup: CDR1 MNHEY, CDR2 SMNVEV (reference sequence). CDR3 length: 14 residues. In DNA, the CDR3 is TGTGCCAGCAGATTCCTAGCGGGGGATTACGAGCAGTACTTC. Translated, it gives CASRFLAGDYEQYF.

This clone was seen once. The chain recombines TRBV7-6 with TRBJ2-5; 10 positions match TRBD2. J lost 6 bases, V lost 1 base, and 11 bases had no gene match. The CDR3 is 17 residues long. From germline, CDR1 is SGHVS and CDR2 FNYEAQ. DNA for the CDR3: TGTGCCAGCAGCTTAGAGTTTGGGAGCGGGAGGGTAAAGACCCAGTACTTC. It specifies CASSLEFGSGRVKTQYF.

This rearrangement joins TRBV20-1 to TRBJ1-2; no clear D gene. The V end lost 2 bases, the J end lost 6 bases, and 7 bases lay between the germline ends. Germline loops: CDR1 DFQATT, CDR2 SNEGSKA (reference sequence). The CDR3 length is 11 residues. CDR3 amino acids: CSARFSDGYTF. CDR3 sequence (DNA): TGCAGTGCTAGATTCTCCGATGGCTACACCTTC.

The chain couples TRBV28 to TRBJ2-7; the D is unclear. Trimming cost V 1 base and J 0 bases, with 13 bases left between them. Germline V lookup: CDR1 MDHEN, CDR2 SYDVKM. The CDR3 extends over 16 amino acids. The CDR3 loop is CASSLYGVLHSYEQYF. The CDR3 DNA follows: TGTGCCAGCAGTTTATATGGCGTACTACACTCCTACGAGCAGTACTTC.

The chain has TRBV18 and TRBJ1-1; D gene uncertain. The V and J ends lost 3 bases and 3 bases respectively, with 8 bases between them. CDR3 size: 13 residues. Germline V lookup: CDR1 KGHSH, CDR2 LQKENI. In nucleotides, the CDR3 is TGTGCCAGCTCACCGAGACGGGACACTGAAGCTTTCTTT. Translation: CASSPRRDTEAFF.

The chain employs TRBV28 and TRBJ2-7; weak D call: TRBD2 (8 bases). CDR3 size: 19 residues. The V end was cut by 1 base, the J end by 3 bases, with 25 bases between. Germline assignment: CDR1 MDHEN and CDR2 SYDVKM. The CDR3 nucleotides read TGTGCCAGCAGTTTATTACCCTCCTGGGGACAGCGGGAGAACTACGAGCAGTACTTC. Translation gives CASSLLPSWGQRENYEQYF.

This clone appeared once. The chain joins TRBV27 to TRBJ1-1; D not certain. This CDR3 is 15 amino acids long. Germline V gives CDR1 MNHEY, CDR2 SMNVEV (reference sequence). The ends were cut back, 4 bases at V and 5 bases at J, with 17 bases in the middle. CDR3 sequence: CASSSSVREGTEAFF. CDR3 DNA sequence: TGTGCCAGCAGTTCCTCAGTGAGAGAGGGAACTGAAGCTTTCTTT.

This clone is classed as medium-sized. The chain carries TRBV2 and TRBJ2-2; D may be TRBD1 (6 bases). Germline loops: CDR1 SNHLY, CDR2 FYNNEI. CDR3 length equals 17 residues. Trimming shortened V by 10 bases and J by 2 bases, and 23 bases separated the two germline ends. In nucleotides, the CDR3 is TGTGCCATCCGACAGGCCCGACGTGAGAGTAACACCGGGGAGCTGTTTTTT. It codes for CAIRQARRESNTGELFF.

This clone was counted a single time. The chain couples TRBV19 to TRBJ1-2; D not resolved. V lost 6 bases to trimming and J lost 1 base, with 15 bases between them. The CDR3 covers 15 residues. Per germline, CDR1 LNHDA and CDR2 SQIVND (reference sequence). The CDR3 bases are TGTGCCAGTAGACAGTCAGGACTAGATAACTATGGCTACACCTTC. Its protein product is CASRQSGLDNYGYTF. Looking up the rest from reference TRBV19 and TRBJ1-2 gives the full variable domain: DGGITQSPKYLFRKEGQNVTLSCEQNLNHDAMYWYRQDPGQGLRLIYYSQIVNDFQKGDIAEGYSVSREKKESFPLTVTSAQKNPTAFYLCASRQSGLDNYGYTFGSGTRLTVV.

The chain employs TRBV25-1 and TRBJ1-4; no definite D call. From germline, CDR1 is MGHDK and CDR2 SYGVNS. V was clipped by 2 bases and J by 5 bases, with 6 bases between them. The CDR3 length is 13 residues. This CDR3 reads CASSETGNEKLFF. CDR3 DNA sequence: TGTGCCAGCAGTGAAACGGGGAATGAAAAACTGTTTTTT. The whole variable domain, filled in from reference TRBV25-1 and TRBJ1-4, reads EADIYQTPRYLVIGTGKKITLECSQTMGHDKMYWYQQDPGMELHLIHYSYGVNSTEKGDLSSESTVSRIRTEHFPLTLESARPSHTSQYLCASSETGNEKLFFGSGTQLSVL.

The genes are TRBV2 and TRBJ1-5; D possibly corresponds to TRBD1 (5 bases). Trimming cost V 4 bases and J 8 bases, with 15 bases left between them. Germline CDR1 is SNHLY and CDR2 is FYNNEI. The CDR3 has 14 amino acids. CDR3 bases: TGTGCCAGCAGTGTGGAACAGGCGGTAGAGCCCCAGCATTTT. Residues: CASSVEQAVEPQHF.

This chain links TRBV6-1 with TRBJ2-5, with TRBD2 identical over 9 bases. The CDR3 has 19 residues. Germline CDR1 reads MNHNS; CDR2 reads SASEGT. The junction had 13 bases not matched to a gene; V was cut back by 2 bases and J by 0 bases. The chain's CDR3 is CASSERGGSGLAYQETQYF. CDR3 coding DNA: TGTGCCAGCAGTGAAAGGGGGGGCTCGGGACTAGCCTACCAAGAGACCCAGTACTTC.

V usage is TRBV5-1 and J usage is TRBJ2-2; TRBD1 matches at 11 bases. J lost 4 bases, V lost 5 bases, and 4 bases had no gene match. Germline V lookup: CDR1 SGHRS, CDR2 YFSETQ. This CDR3 is built from 15 residues. This CDR3 is CASRGTGGVTGELFF. CDR3 coding DNA: TGCGCCAGCAGGGGGACAGGGGGAGTCACCGGGGAGCTGTTTTTT.

This sequence joins TRBV6-1 and TRBJ1-5; D may be TRBD1 (6 bases). Trimming cost V 6 bases and J 6 bases, with 12 bases left between them. There are 13 residues in the CDR3. The germline V gene has CDR1 MNHNS and CDR2 SASEGT. The CDR3 DNA follows: TGTGCCAGCAGACGGGGGGCGGGTCAGCCCCAGCATTTT. Protein sequence: CASRRGAGQPQHF.

This chain uses TRBV4-1 with TRBJ1-5; D call uncertain. Germline CDR1 is MGHRA and CDR2 is YSYEKL. This CDR3 comprises 16 residues. Trimming shortened V by 1 base and J by 2 bases, and 12 bases separated the two germline ends. The CDR3 here is CASSQVNLVGNQPQHF. The CDR3 DNA is TGCGCCAGCAGCCAAGTTAATCTAGTGGGCAATCAGCCCCAGCATTTT.